The rows below give T cell receptor beta chains drawn from one sample of a study of blood T cell repertoires in COVID-19. Generated by immunoSEQ multiplex PCR, the TCRdb table keeps only in-frame clones and is missing some. The sample yields more than 150,000 clones, roughly 92% seen once. Sequencing used peripheral blood. The receptors here all came from a man aged 25 to 40 with COVID-19, enrolled during active disease. The CDR3 runs from the conserved cysteine through the conserved F or W. Each record gives: clone size, D gene, J gene, V gene, CDR3 DNA, CDR3 protein. The D gene is left open where the match is weak. Expanded clones get a size class; other rows say once, few or many, or leave the size out.

clone size: .; D gene: .; J gene: TRBJ2-7; V gene: TRBV27; CDR3 DNA: TGTGCCAGCAGTCACGGACGGGACTACGAGCAGTACTTC; CDR3 protein: CASSHGRDYEQYF
clone size: .; D gene: .; J gene: TRBJ1-5; V gene: TRBV19; CDR3 DNA: TGTGCCAGTAGTGGTAGGGGGTTTGGTAATCAGCCCCAGCATTTT; CDR3 protein: CASSGRGFGNQPQHF
clone size: .; D gene: .; J gene: TRBJ1-2; V gene: TRBV19; CDR3 DNA: TGTGCCAGTAGTATTGCAGGGGCATATGGCTACACCTTC; CDR3 protein: CASSIAGAYGYTF
clone size: once; D gene: TRBD2; J gene: TRBJ2-5; V gene: TRBV9; CDR3 DNA: TGTGCCAGCAGCGTAGGGACTAGCGGGGGGGGCCAAGAGACCCAGTACTTC; CDR3 protein: CASSVGTSGGGQETQYF
clone size: once; D gene: .; J gene: TRBJ1-6; V gene: TRBV2; CDR3 DNA: TGTGCCAGCAGTGAAGGGGGCGATTCACCCCTCCACTTT; CDR3 protein: CASSEGGDSPLHF
clone size: once; D gene: TRBD1; J gene: TRBJ1-1; V gene: TRBV6-2/TRBV6-3; CDR3 DNA: TGTGCCAGCAGCCCCGGGGACAGACCGCCTATTGAAGCTTTCTTT; CDR3 protein: CASSPGDRPPIEAFF
clone size: once; D gene: .; J gene: TRBJ2-2; V gene: TRBV5-1; CDR3 DNA: TGCGCCAGCAGCCTGGGACTTAATGTGAACACCGGGGAGCTGTTTTTT; CDR3 protein: CASSLGLNVNTGELFF
clone size: .; D gene: .; J gene: TRBJ1-5; V gene: TRBV28; CDR3 DNA: TGTGCCAGCAGACAAAGCAATCAGCCCCAGCATTTT; CDR3 protein: CASRQSNQPQHF
clone size: once; D gene: TRBD2; J gene: TRBJ2-7; V gene: TRBV5-1; CDR3 DNA: TGCGCCAGCAGCTTGGAACGGACTAGCGGCTTCTCCTACGAGCAGTACTTC; CDR3 protein: CASSLERTSGFSYEQYF
clone size: .; D gene: TRBD2; J gene: TRBJ2-1; V gene: TRBV5-1; CDR3 DNA: TGCGCCAGCAGCTTCCTGACTAGCGAGGGGACTAATGAGCAGTTCTTC; CDR3 protein: CASSFLTSEGTNEQFF
clone size: .; D gene: .; J gene: TRBJ2-3; V gene: TRBV5-1; CDR3 DNA: TGCGCCAGCAGCTTGGGTGCGGTTACAGATACGCAGTATTTT; CDR3 protein: CASSLGAVTDTQYF
clone size: once; D gene: TRBD2; J gene: TRBJ2-3; V gene: TRBV5-1; CDR3 DNA: TGCGCCAGCAGCTTGAGAATGTCGAGACTAGCGGGGGCCCGTAGCACAGATACGCAGTATTTT; CDR3 protein: CASSLRMSRLAGARSTDTQYF
clone size: .; D gene: TRBD1; J gene: TRBJ2-5; V gene: TRBV5-4; CDR3 DNA: TGTGCCAGCAGCGTTGGGCAAACAGGGGTGGAGACCCAGTACTTC; CDR3 protein: CASSVGQTGVETQYF
clone size: .; D gene: TRBD1; J gene: TRBJ1-1; V gene: TRBV5-4; CDR3 DNA: TGTGCCAGCAGCGGGGGTGGACAGGCAGCTTTTGAAGCTTTCTTT; CDR3 protein: CASSGGGQAAFEAFF
clone size: .; D gene: TRBD2; J gene: TRBJ2-2; V gene: TRBV7-2; CDR3 DNA: TGTGCCAGCAGCCCGCCCGGACTAGCGGAGGCCGGGGAGCTGTTTTTT; CDR3 protein: CASSPPGLAEAGELFF
clone size: .; D gene: .; J gene: TRBJ1-1; V gene: TRBV29-1; CDR3 DNA: TGCAGCGTTGAAATGGGGGCAAACACTGAAGCTTTCTTT; CDR3 protein: CSVEMGANTEAFF
clone size: .; D gene: TRBD1; J gene: TRBJ1-2; V gene: TRBV6-5; CDR3 DNA: TGTGCCAGCAGTTACTCCGAGACAGGGAACTATGGCTACACCTTC; CDR3 protein: CASSYSETGNYGYTF
clone size: .; D gene: .; J gene: TRBJ1-3; V gene: TRBV6-5; CDR3 DNA: TGTGCCAGCAGTTATTTCGGTATCTCTGGAAACACCATATATTTT; CDR3 protein: CASSYFGISGNTIYF
clone size: .; D gene: .; J gene: TRBJ1-2; V gene: TRBV9; CDR3 DNA: TGTGCCAGCAGCCGAACAGGCGACTATGGCTACACCTTC; CDR3 protein: CASSRTGDYGYTF
clone size: .; D gene: .; J gene: TRBJ1-3; V gene: TRBV5-1; CDR3 DNA: TGCGCCAGCAGCTTGGACGACTCTGACTCTGGAAACACCATATATTTT; CDR3 protein: CASSLDDSDSGNTIYF
clone size: .; D gene: TRBD1; J gene: TRBJ1-2; V gene: TRBV19; CDR3 DNA: TGTGCCAGTAGTGACACAGGGGAATATGGCTACACCTTC; CDR3 protein: CASSDTGEYGYTF
clone size: .; D gene: .; J gene: TRBJ1-6; V gene: TRBV28; CDR3 DNA: TGTGCCACACGAGGGCAGCCATCACCCCTCCACTTT; CDR3 protein: CATRGQPSPLHF
clone size: .; D gene: TRBD1; J gene: TRBJ2-5; V gene: TRBV2; CDR3 DNA: TGTGCCAGCAGTGGGGCAGGGGGTGGAGAAGAGACCCAGTACTTC; CDR3 protein: CASSGAGGGEETQYF
clone size: .; D gene: TRBD2; J gene: TRBJ2-5; V gene: TRBV4-2; CDR3 DNA: TGTGCCAGCAGCCCTCAACTAGCGGGGGGAGAGACCCAGTACTTC; CDR3 protein: CASSPQLAGGETQYF
clone size: .; D gene: .; J gene: TRBJ2-2; V gene: TRBV7-9; CDR3 DNA: TGTGCCAGCAGCTTAGCCCTTAACACCGGGGAGCTGTTTTTT; CDR3 protein: CASSLALNTGELFF
clone size: .; D gene: .; J gene: TRBJ1-2; V gene: TRBV6-5; CDR3 DNA: TGTGCTGCTGGGGCTGCCGTTCGCTATGGCTACACCTTC; CDR3 protein: CAAGAAVRYGYTF
clone size: .; D gene: .; J gene: TRBJ1-4; V gene: TRBV5-1; CDR3 DNA: TGCGCCAGCAGCTTGTGGGCCGGGGTGGACGAAAAACTGTTTTTT; CDR3 protein: CASSLWAGVDEKLFF
clone size: .; D gene: TRBD2; J gene: TRBJ2-1; V gene: TRBV19; CDR3 DNA: TGTGCCAGTAGTAGGACTAGCGGGGGGGTCTACAATGAGCAGTTCTTC; CDR3 protein: CASSRTSGGVYNEQFF
clone size: once; D gene: TRBD2; J gene: TRBJ2-5; V gene: TRBV2; CDR3 DNA: TGTGCCAGCAGTGGACGAGCGGGGGGCCACCAAGAGACCCAGTACTTC; CDR3 protein: CASSGRAGGHQETQYF
clone size: .; D gene: .; J gene: TRBJ2-2; V gene: TRBV29-1; CDR3 DNA: TGCAGCGTCGCCCGGGACACCACGAACACCGGGGAGCTGTTTTTT; CDR3 protein: CSVARDTTNTGELFF
clone size: .; D gene: .; J gene: TRBJ1-3; V gene: TRBV9; CDR3 DNA: TGTGCCAGCAGCGGGTACAGGGCCTACTCTGGAAACACCATATATTTT; CDR3 protein: CASSGYRAYSGNTIYF
clone size: .; D gene: .; J gene: TRBJ2-2; V gene: TRBV10-3; CDR3 DNA: TGTGCCATCAGTGACAGAATCACCGGGGAGCTGTTTTTT; CDR3 protein: CAISDRITGELFF
clone size: .; D gene: TRBD2; J gene: TRBJ2-2; V gene: TRBV19; CDR3 DNA: TGTGCCAGTAGTATAGTGGGGCTAGCGGGGGACACCGGGGAGCTGTTTTTT; CDR3 protein: CASSIVGLAGDTGELFF
clone size: .; D gene: .; J gene: TRBJ2-5; V gene: TRBV6-5; CDR3 DNA: TGTGCCAGCAGTCTCGAGGGGGGGCGAGAGACCCAGTACTTC; CDR3 protein: CASSLEGGRETQYF
clone size: .; D gene: TRBD2; J gene: TRBJ2-1; V gene: TRBV19; CDR3 DNA: TGTGCCAGGCGTTATTGGTTAGCGGGGGGGTTCTGTTACAATGAGCAGTTCTTC; CDR3 protein: CARRYWLAGGFCYNEQFF
clone size: .; D gene: .; J gene: TRBJ1-5; V gene: TRBV6-6; CDR3 DNA: TGTGCCAGCAGTGGAGGGGTCCGCAATCAGCCCCAGCATTTT; CDR3 protein: CASSGGVRNQPQHF
clone size: .; D gene: .; J gene: TRBJ2-5; V gene: TRBV5-1; CDR3 DNA: TGCGCCAGCAGCTTCCCGGGTGGAGAGACCCAGTACTTC; CDR3 protein: CASSFPGGETQYF
clone size: .; D gene: .; J gene: TRBJ1-2; V gene: TRBV10-2; CDR3 DNA: TGCGCCAGCAGTCCCCGAGAGGGGGAGGGTACCCCGTTTAACTATGGCTACACCTTC; CDR3 protein: CASSPREGEGTPFNYGYTF
clone size: .; D gene: .; J gene: TRBJ1-4; V gene: TRBV30; CDR3 DNA: TGTGCCTGGAAAACAACAGGGTCCCCCTCTGAAAAACTGTTTTTT; CDR3 protein: CAWKTTGSPSEKLFF
clone size: once; D gene: TRBD2; J gene: TRBJ2-7; V gene: TRBV27; CDR3 DNA: TGTGCCAGCAGTCCCGAAGGGGAGGGATCCTACGAGCAGTACTTC; CDR3 protein: CASSPEGEGSYEQYF
clone size: .; D gene: .; J gene: TRBJ1-2; V gene: TRBV6-5; CDR3 DNA: TGTGCCAGCCGACGGATGAACAGGGATGGCTACACCTTC; CDR3 protein: CASRRMNRDGYTF
clone size: .; D gene: .; J gene: TRBJ2-1; V gene: TRBV5-4; CDR3 DNA: TGTGCCAGCAGCTTGGGCCAGGGTAACAATGAGCAGTTCTTC; CDR3 protein: CASSLGQGNNEQFF
clone size: .; D gene: .; J gene: TRBJ2-2; V gene: TRBV9; CDR3 DNA: TGTGCCAGCAGCCCGGCCCAGCGGGTCACCGGGGAGCTGTTTTTT; CDR3 protein: CASSPAQRVTGELFF
clone size: .; D gene: .; J gene: TRBJ1-2; V gene: TRBV11-2; CDR3 DNA: TGTGCCAGCAGAACCGGGAACGTGGATGGCTACACCTTC; CDR3 protein: CASRTGNVDGYTF
clone size: .; D gene: .; J gene: TRBJ1-1; V gene: TRBV10-3; CDR3 DNA: TGTGCCATCAGTGATAGCGGAGGAGCTTTCTTT; CDR3 protein: CAISDSGGAFF
clone size: .; D gene: .; J gene: TRBJ1-1; V gene: TRBV11-2; CDR3 DNA: TGTGCCAGCAGCTTAGGTTTTCGGGAAGCTTTCTTT; CDR3 protein: CASSLGFREAFF